This TCR beta chain was captured by sequencing in a study of blood T cell repertoires in COVID-19. Study overall: T cells, B-cell-depleted T cells, or PBMCs provided the cDNA or gDNA that served as material.

In the authors' workflow: Reference gene primers were amplified, and this amplification served to estimate nucleated cell counts. The method was immunoSEQ multiplex PCR; TCRdb's version includes in-frame clones alone and lacks a portion of them. The V and J calls and clone size come from that table; D and trimming were worked out from the DNA. The sample has about 210,000 clones, about 90% seen once. The CDR3 is made up of 14 amino acids. Germline assignment: CDR1 SNHLY and CDR2 FYNNEI. The germline V and J ends were trimmed by 4 bases and 7 bases, with 14 bases remaining between them. The chain recombines TRBV2 with TRBJ1-5; D not resolved. Source material: peripheral blood. The TCR originated in a man aged 30 to 45 with acute or convalescent COVID-19. This CDR3 reads CASSGERGGQPQHF. In nucleotides, the CDR3 is TGTGCCAGCAGTGGGGAACGGGGAGGCCAGCCCCAGCATTTT.